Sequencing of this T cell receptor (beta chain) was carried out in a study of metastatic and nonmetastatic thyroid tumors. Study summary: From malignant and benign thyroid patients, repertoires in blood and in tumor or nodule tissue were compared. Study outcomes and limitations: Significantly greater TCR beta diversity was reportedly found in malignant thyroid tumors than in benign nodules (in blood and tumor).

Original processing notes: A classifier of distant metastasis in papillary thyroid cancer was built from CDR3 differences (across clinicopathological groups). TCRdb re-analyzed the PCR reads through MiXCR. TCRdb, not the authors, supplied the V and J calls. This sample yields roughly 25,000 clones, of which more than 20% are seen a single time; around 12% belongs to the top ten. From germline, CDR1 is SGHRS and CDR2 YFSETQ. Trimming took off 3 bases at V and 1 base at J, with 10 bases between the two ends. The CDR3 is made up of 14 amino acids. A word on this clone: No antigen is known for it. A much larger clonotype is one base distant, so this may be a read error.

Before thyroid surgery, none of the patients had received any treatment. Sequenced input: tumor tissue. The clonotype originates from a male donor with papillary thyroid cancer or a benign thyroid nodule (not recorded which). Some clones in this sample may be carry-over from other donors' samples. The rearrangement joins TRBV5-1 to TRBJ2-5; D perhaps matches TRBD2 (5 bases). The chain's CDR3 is CASSWNGSQETQYF. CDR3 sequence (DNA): TGCGCCAGCAGCTGGAATGGGAGCCAAGAGACCCAGTACTTC. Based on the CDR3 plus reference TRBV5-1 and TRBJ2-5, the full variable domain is KAGVTQTPRYLIKTRGQQVTLSCSPISGHRSVSWYQQTPGQGLQFLFEYFSETQRNKGNFPGRFSGRQFSNSRSEMNVSTLELGDSALYLCASSWNGSQETQYFGPGTRLLVL.